The 17 T cell receptor beta chains listed next were all sequenced from one sample in a study of Ad26.COV2.S vaccination and SARS-CoV-2 variants. Profiling relied on immunoSEQ multiplex PCR, and the TCRdb table lists in-frame clones only, not all of them. The table includes 200,000 to 300,000 clones, roughly 85% detected once. The treatment here: around 19 received Ad26.COV2.S at low or high dose, single or two shots; about 5 received placebo; per-sample allocation not given. Samples were taken on day 63 after the first vaccine or placebo injection. This material consisted of peripheral blood, taken in a trial of Ad26.COV2.S vaccine versus placebo. The origin of the receptors is a person aged 18-65 years who received the Ad26.COV2.S COVID-19 vaccine or a placebo.

The gene calls are TRBV6-2 or TRBV6-3 and TRBJ2-1, with 10 nucleotides matching TRBD2. In germline, CDR1 is MNHEY, CDR2 SVGEGT. V lost 2 bases to trimming and J lost 7 bases; unmatched junction nucleotides: 8. CDR3 length: 16 amino acids. The CDR3 loop is CASSYPSGRSRNEQFF. The CDR3 nucleotides are TGTGCCAGCAGTTACCCTAGCGGGAGATCTAGGAATGAGCAGTTCTTC.

J is TRBJ1-3 and V is TRBV5-1; maybe TRBD1 (5 bases). The CDR3 is 14 amino acids. Trimming left V 5 bases short and J 0 bases short, with 9 bases between. Germline V gene sequence: CDR1 SGHRS, CDR2 YFSETQ. The CDR3 loop is CASRSGYSGNTIYF. The CDR3, as DNA: TGCGCCAGCAGATCAGGGTACTCTGGAAACACCATATATTTT.

The chain uses TRBV7-2 and TRBJ1-3; no firm D call. The length of the CDR3 is 13 residues. V lost 4 bases and J 2 bases, leaving 6 bases between the germline ends. Germline V gene sequence: CDR1 SGHTA, CDR2 FQGNSA. The DNA of the CDR3 is TGTGCCAGCAGCTCAATTACTGGAAACACCATATATTTT. Its translation is CASSSITGNTIYF.

This sequence joins TRBV4-1 and TRBJ2-7; D is tentatively TRBD1 or TRBD2 (6 bases each). CDR3 length: 15 amino acids. Trimming stripped 0 bases from V and 3 bases from J, with 12 bases between. CDR1 and CDR2 (germline): MGHRA, YSYEKL. The CDR3 coding sequence is TGCGCCAGCAGCCAAGAAGGCAGGGGAGGCTACGAGCAGTACTTC. Translation: CASSQEGRGGYEQYF.

This clone showed up many times. The chain is built from TRBV2 and TRBJ1-1; possibly TRBD1 for D (6 bases). The CDR3 has 16 residues. Trimming removed 3 bases at V and 0 bases at J, with 14 bases between. Germline V gives CDR1 SNHLY, CDR2 FYNNEI. DNA of the CDR3: TGTGCCAGCAGTGATGGCGGACAGTTCATGAACACTGAAGCTTTCTTT. Translated, it gives CASSDGGQFMNTEAFF.

The chain has TRBV19 and TRBJ1-5; D ambiguous. The CDR3 is 12 residues long. The V end was cut by 5 bases, the J end by 9 bases, with 11 bases between. CDR1 and CDR2 (germline): LNHDA, SQIVND (reference sequence). CDR3 sequence (DNA): TGTGCCAGTAGTGGGCTCGACCTGCCCCAGCATTTT. Translated: CASSGLDLPQHF.

The chain couples TRBV2 to TRBJ1-2; D unresolved. This CDR3 has 15 residues. Germline CDR1 and CDR2: SNHLY and FYNNEI. The CDR3, as DNA: TGTGTCGTCCACGGTGGAACGGAACTTAACTATGGCTACACCTTC. Translation gives CVVHGGTELNYGYTF. The full variable domain, its missing parts supplied by reference TRBV2 and TRBJ1-2, is EPEVTQTPSHQVTQMGQEVILRCVPISNHLYFYWYRQILGQKVEFLVSFYNNEISEKSEIFDDQFSVERPDGSNFTLKIRSTKLEDSAMYFCVVHGGTELNYGYTFGSGTRLTVV.

V and J are TRBV5-5 and TRBJ1-1; the D gene is possibly TRBD1 (5 bases). CDR1 is SGHKS and CDR2 is YYEKEE in the germline V gene (reference sequence). V lost 0 bases to trimming and J lost 11 bases, with 14 bases between them. The length of the CDR3 is 13 residues. The CDR3 loop reads CASSLEWTTVAFF. The CDR3 coding sequence is TGTGCCAGCAGCTTGGAATGGACAACCGTCGCTTTCTTT.

The chain combines TRBV9 with TRBJ2-5, with TRBD1 identical over 10 bases. This CDR3 region has 14 residues. V lost 3 bases, J lost 5 bases, and 4 bases stayed unmatched. Germline V CDR1 and CDR2: SGDLS, YYNGEE. The CDR3 reads CASSDRDRGETQYF. The CDR3 nucleotides read TGTGCCAGCAGCGACCGGGACAGGGGCGAGACCCAGTACTTC. Using reference TRBV9 and TRBJ2-5 for the parts outside the CDR3, the full variable domain is DSGVTQTPKHLITATGQRVTLRCSPRSGDLSVYWYQQSLDQGLQFLIQYYNGEERAKGNILERFSAQQFPDLHSELNLSSLELGDSALYFCASSDRDRGETQYFGPGTRLLVL.

V gene TRBV12-3 or TRBV12-4 combines with J gene TRBJ2-7; 7 bases are shared with TRBD2. CDR3 length equals 13 residues. J lost 3 bases, V lost 1 base, and 0 bases had no gene match. CDR3 DNA sequence: TGTGCCAGCAGTTTAGGGGGGGGCTACGAGCAGTACTTC. Amino acid sequence: CASSLGGGYEQYF.

This rearrangement joins TRBV11-2 to TRBJ2-7; 11 bases match TRBD2. The CDR3 has 15 amino acids. V was clipped by 5 bases and J by 3 bases; unmatched bases: 6. The germline V gene encodes CDR1 SGHAT and CDR2 FQNNGV. The CDR3 here is CASSPGLAVGYEQYF. The CDR3 DNA follows: TGTGCCAGCAGCCCGGGACTAGCGGTAGGCTACGAGCAGTACTTC.

The V call is TRBV19, the J call TRBJ1-1, with D hard to call. Trimming shortened V by 6 bases and J by 8 bases, and 19 bases separated the two germline ends. The CDR3 covers 14 residues. Germline V gene sequence: CDR1 LNHDA, CDR2 SQIVND (reference sequence). Here the CDR3 DNA reads TGTGCCAGTAGGGAGGAGGGCCTACGAACCGAAGCTTTCTTT. Translation: CASREEGLRTEAFF. The variable domain in full, with the rest retrieved from reference TRBV19 and TRBJ1-1, is DGGITQSPKYLFRKEGQNVTLSCEQNLNHDAMYWYRQDPGQGLRLIYYSQIVNDFQKGDIAEGYSVSREKKESFPLTVTSAQKNPTAFYLCASREEGLRTEAFFGQGTRLTVV.

This clone occurred once. This chain links TRBV4-3 with TRBJ2-2; a weak D match, TRBD2 (6 bases). This CDR3 contains 15 residues. Trimming cost V 1 base and J 3 bases, with 9 bases left between them. The germline gives CDR1 LGHNA, CDR2 YSLEER. The CDR3 region is CASSQGDSHTGELFF. The CDR3 DNA follows: TGCGCCAGCAGCCAAGGGGACTCACACACCGGGGAGCTGTTTTTT.

V gene TRBV29-1 combines with J gene TRBJ1-2; 7 bases are shared with TRBD1. Germline assignment: CDR1 SQVTM and CDR2 ANQGSEA. Trimming took 6 bases from V and 0 from J; bases not matched to a gene: 13. This CDR3 comprises 16 residues. CDR3 in DNA: TGCAGCGTGACTCCAGGGGGACCTTTTACTAACTATGGCTACACCTTC. Translating gives CSVTPGGPFTNYGYTF.

The chain combines TRBV7-9 with TRBJ1-4, with unresolved D. This CDR3 is 13 amino acids long. CDR1 and CDR2 from the germline V gene are SEHNR and FQNEAQ (reference sequence). Trimming took 3 bases from V and 4 from J, leaving 6 bases between them. CDR3 residues: CASSFTRNEKLFF. CDR3 bases: TGTGCCAGCAGCTTCACACGTAATGAAAAACTGTTTTTT.

This sequence joins TRBV5-6 and TRBJ2-2; D is uncertain. The CDR3 extends over 15 amino acids. From germline, CDR1 is SGHDT and CDR2 YYEEEE. The germline V and J ends were trimmed by 1 base and 3 bases, with 10 bases remaining between them. The CDR3, as DNA: TGTGCCAGCAGCTTGCTGGGCCGGGACACCGGGGAGCTGTTTTTT. Its translation: CASSLLGRDTGELFF.

This clone has a single count. The rearrangement uses TRBV3-1 (or the pseudogene TRBV3-2) and TRBJ2-3; a possible D gene is TRBD2 (5 bases). The CDR3 is 14 residues long. Germline V gene lookup returns CDR1 LGHDT and CDR2 YNNKEL (reference sequence). V lost 5 bases, J lost 5 bases, and 14 bases lay in between. The CDR3 DNA sequence: TGTGCCAGCAGCACTCCCCCCGGGATAGATACGCAGTATTTT. This sequence encodes CASSTPPGIDTQYF.